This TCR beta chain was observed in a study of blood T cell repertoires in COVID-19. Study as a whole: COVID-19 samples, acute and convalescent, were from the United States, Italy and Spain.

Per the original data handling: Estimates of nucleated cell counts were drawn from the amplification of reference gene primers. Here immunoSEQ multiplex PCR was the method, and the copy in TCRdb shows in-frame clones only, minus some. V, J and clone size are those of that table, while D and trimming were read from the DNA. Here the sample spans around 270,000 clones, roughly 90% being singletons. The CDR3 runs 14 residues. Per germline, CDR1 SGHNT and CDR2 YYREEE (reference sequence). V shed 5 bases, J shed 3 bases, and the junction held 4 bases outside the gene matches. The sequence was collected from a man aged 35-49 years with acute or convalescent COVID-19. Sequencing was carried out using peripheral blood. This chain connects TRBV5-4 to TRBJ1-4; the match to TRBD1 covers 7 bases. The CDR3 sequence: CASSLTGSNEKLFF. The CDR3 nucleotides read TGTGCCAGCAGTCTGACAGGGTCTAATGAAAAACTGTTTTTT.